This TCR beta chain was identified in a study of blood T cell repertoires in COVID-19. In the study overall: COVID-19 samples, acute and convalescent, were from the United States, Italy and Spain. PBMCs, B-cell-depleted T cells, or T cells were the source of the cDNA or gDNA that made up the material.

Per the original methods: Quantification of nucleated cells was approximated via reference gene primer amplification. TCRdb keeps only in-frame clones here, not all; method: immunoSEQ multiplex PCR. V and J calls plus clone size are reproduced from that table; the DNA served to infer D and trimming. The repertoire has around 140,000 clones, 65% to 85% of them found once; the top ten carry around 1.8%. A single count supports this clone. CDR3 length: 13 amino acids. With 5 bases removed from V and 3 bases from J, the gap between germline ends came to 11 bases. Germline V lookup: CDR1 MNHEY, CDR2 SMNVEV (reference sequence).

The V and J genes are TRBV27 and TRBJ2-7, with D perhaps TRBD1 (6 bases). This receptor was identified in a woman aged 55-69 years with acute or convalescent COVID-19. The sequenced sample consisted of peripheral blood. CDR3 sequence: CASSLNRDYEQYF. CDR3 coding DNA: TGTGCCAGCAGTCTTAACAGGGACTACGAGCAGTACTTC.